This TCR beta chain was recovered during a study of control samples from healthy donors and cancer patients. Clones were sequenced by immunoSEQ multiplex PCR, and TCRdb holds only the in-frame ones, with some missing. The table includes more than 140,000 clones, roughly nine tenths detected once. V was pared by 3 bases and J by 3 bases, with 3 bases of the junction left unmatched. The CDR3 is 15 residues long. CDR1 is SEHNR and CDR2 is FQNEAQ in the germline V gene (reference sequence). The source of this sequence is a man younger than 35 in good health. Material: blood. The V gene is TRBV7-9, the J gene TRBJ1-2, with 11 bases fitting TRBD1. The CDR3, as DNA: TGTGCCAGCAGCTTTAGGGACAGGGGGTACTATGGCTACACCTTC. As protein: CASSFRDRGYYGYTF.